This T cell receptor (beta chain) was observed in a study of CD8 T cells in Susac syndrome (dated by TCRdb to about 2019). In terms of the full investigation: Repertoire sequencing was used to test whether CD8+ T cell activation and differentiation in Susac syndrome was antigen driven. The study compared CD8+ T cell repertoire clonality among 11 to 12 healthy donors, about 14 Susac syndrome patients and some 16 multiple sclerosis patients.

RNA was extracted using the RNeasy kit, and roughly 0.45 to 1 microgram was reverse transcribed with random hexamers. The immunoSEQ multiplex PCR assay, which covers 54 Vbeta and 13 Jbeta segments, was used to amplify TCR beta CDR3 regions. To correct PCR amplification bias, a synthetic template baseline was used for both primer optimization and computational correction. The original pipeline was this. Only productive sequences were kept, with reads annotated to V, D and J genes according to IMGT and analyzed in immunoSEQ Analyzer. Clonality was computed as one minus Shannon entropy normalized by log2 of the number of productive unique sequences. For each patient and control, public and private clones were evaluated within the 100 most prevalent clones. Clones were defined as Susac-specific if absent from the healthy and MS cohorts, from 1052 published viral clones and from other ImmuneACCESS disease sequences. TCRdb cleaned the public reads at Q25 with fastp, built clones with MiXCR and kept in-frame beta chains. Duplicate CDR3 protein sequences are folded into a single record with the most common DNA and genes. In this record, the V and J calls reflect TCRdb's handling and not the investigators' own analysis. Here the sample has some 65,000 distinct CDR3 sequences; 94% occur a single time. The ten largest clones take up 0.56% of the sample.

Concerning this clonotype itself: What antigen it recognizes has not been identified. Base qualities are not provided; no much larger clone lies one nucleotide away.

Results the study describes overall, beyond this receptor: The number of individuals in the TCR sequencing and HLA analysis was acknowledged as relatively small.

High-throughput TCR beta sequencing profiled peripheral blood CD8+ and CD4+ T cells from healthy donors, Susac syndrome patients and multiple sclerosis patients. Multiple sclerosis controls were treatment-naive patients with stable or active relapsing-remitting disease fulfilling revised McDonald criteria. Bulk CD8+ and CD4+ T cells were purified by magnetic negative isolation, whereas CD8+ TEMRA cells were enriched by FACS. Blood was drawn into EDTA tubes, processed within 24 hours, and PBMCs were isolated by density gradient centrifugation. PBMCs destined for TCR sequencing were cryopreserved in liquid nitrogen and later thawed in a 37 °C water bath. The sorted or isolated CD4+, CD8+ and CD8+ TEMRA cells reached a purity of at least 90%. This TCR was recovered from a human donor with multiple sclerosis. Input material: CD8+ T cells from PBMCs.

The bases read TGTGCCAGCAGCGTAGATTCTGGGGAAGGAAACACCATATATTTT. Its translation reads: CASSVDSGEGNTIYF. The rearrangement joined TRBV9 to TRBJ1-3; no D gene can be assigned with confidence. The V and J ends are trimmed by 0 bases and 4 bases, leaving 11 bases between them. CDR1 SGDLS and CDR2 YYNGEE were looked up in the germline V gene. The cysteine opens and the phenylalanine closes a CDR3 of 15 amino acids. Only the CDR3 region is kept as DNA, spanning 45 bases read in frame from base 1.